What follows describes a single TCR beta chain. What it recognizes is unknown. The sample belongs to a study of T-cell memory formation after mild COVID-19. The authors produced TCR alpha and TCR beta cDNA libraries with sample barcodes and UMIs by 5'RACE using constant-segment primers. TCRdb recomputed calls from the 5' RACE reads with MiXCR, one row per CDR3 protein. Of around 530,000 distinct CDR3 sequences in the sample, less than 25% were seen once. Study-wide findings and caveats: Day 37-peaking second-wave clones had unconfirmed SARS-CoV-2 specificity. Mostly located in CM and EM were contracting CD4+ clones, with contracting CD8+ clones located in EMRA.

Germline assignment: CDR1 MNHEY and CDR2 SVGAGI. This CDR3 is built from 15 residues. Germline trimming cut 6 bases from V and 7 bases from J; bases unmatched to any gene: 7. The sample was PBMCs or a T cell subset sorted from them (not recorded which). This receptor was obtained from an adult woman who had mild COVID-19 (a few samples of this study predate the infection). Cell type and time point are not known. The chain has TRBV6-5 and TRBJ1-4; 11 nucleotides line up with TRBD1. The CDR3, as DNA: TGTGCCAGCAGGCAGGACAGGGGGCGTCGTGAAAAACTGTTTTTT. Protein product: CASRQDRGRREKLFF.